This T cell receptor beta chain was found in a study of blood T cell repertoires in COVID-19. Across the whole study: The cDNA or gDNA used as material had been derived from T cells, B-cell-depleted T cells, or PBMCs.

Germline V lookup: CDR1 SSHAT, CDR2 FNYEAQ (reference sequence). Trimming removed 5 bases at V and 5 bases at J, with 18 bases between. The CDR3 covers 15 residues. Sequencing used immunoSEQ multiplex PCR; TCRdb keeps in-frame clones, though not all of them. The table records 130,000 or so clones, roughly 81% of them present only once. The sequenced material came from peripheral blood. This TCR came from a human donor in a cohort sampled during active COVID-19. This chain links TRBV7-7 with TRBJ2-5; D is possibly TRBD2 (6 bases). This CDR3 reads CASSPRGGTGETQYF. In nucleotides, the CDR3 is TGTGCCAGCAGCCCCCGCGGAGGGACGGGGGAGACCCAGTACTTC.